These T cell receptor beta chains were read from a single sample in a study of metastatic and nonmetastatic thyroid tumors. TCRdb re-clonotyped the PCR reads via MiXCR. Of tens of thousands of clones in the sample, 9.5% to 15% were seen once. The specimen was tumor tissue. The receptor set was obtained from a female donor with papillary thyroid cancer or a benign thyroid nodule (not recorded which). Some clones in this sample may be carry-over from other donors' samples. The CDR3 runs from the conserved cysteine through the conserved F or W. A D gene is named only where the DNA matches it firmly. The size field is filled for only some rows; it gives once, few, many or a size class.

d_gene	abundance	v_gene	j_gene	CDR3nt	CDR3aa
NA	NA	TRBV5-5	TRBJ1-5	TGTGCCAGCAGCTTGGAGGGTTTATCCTCCTCGCCCCAGCATTTT	CASSLEGLSSSPQHF
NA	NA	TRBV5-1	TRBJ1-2	TGCGCCAGCGGGACGGACCTACACACATGCTACACCTTC	CASGTDLHTCYTF
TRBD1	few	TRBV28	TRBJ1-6	TGTGCCAGCAGGGTAGGGACAGGGGATTCACCCCTCCACTTT	CASRVGTGDSPLHF
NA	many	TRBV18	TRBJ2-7	TGTGCCAGCTCGCCTGGACAGAGTTACGAGCAGTACTTC	CASSPGQSYEQYF
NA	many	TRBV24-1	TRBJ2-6	TGTGCCACCAGTGACCCCGGCACGTCTGGGGCCAACGTCCTGACTTTC	CATSDPGTSGANVLTF
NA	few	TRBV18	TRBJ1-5	TGTGCCAGCTCGCCCGGCTGGGGGGATCAGCCCCAGCATTTT	CASSPGWGDQPQHF
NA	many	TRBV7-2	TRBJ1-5	TGTGCCAGCAGCTTAGGTAGGGTAAGTCAGCCCCAGCATTTT	CASSLGRVSQPQHF
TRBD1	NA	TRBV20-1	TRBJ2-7	TGCAGTGCTAGAGGGCCGGGACAGGCCCTCTACGAGCAGTACTTC	CSARGPGQALYEQYF
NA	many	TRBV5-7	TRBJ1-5	TGTGCCAGCAGCTTGTTGAGGAGCAATCAGCCCCAGCATTTT	CASSLLRSNQPQHF
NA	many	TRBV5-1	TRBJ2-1	TGCGCCAGCAGCTTCCCTGGCAATGAGCAGTTCTTC	CASSFPGNEQFF
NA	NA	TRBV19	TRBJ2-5	TGTGCCAGTAGTATCAAAGTCAAAGAGACCCAGTACTTC	CASSIKVKETQYF
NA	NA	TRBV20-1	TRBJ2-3	TGCAGTGCTGGTGTTGGCGACGGAGGGCCTCCCGGGACAGATACGCAGTATTTT	CSAGVGDGGPPGTDTQYF
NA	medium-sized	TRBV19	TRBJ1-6	TGTGCCAGTACGCCCCCGGGACTTGGACTTTATGGCCTCCACTTT	CASTPPGLGLYGLHF
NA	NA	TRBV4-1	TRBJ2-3	TGCGCCAGCAGCCAAGAACCGGAGAAGAGGGCAGATACGCAGTATTTT	CASSQEPEKRADTQYF
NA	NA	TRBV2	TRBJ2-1	TGTGCCAGCAGAGAAGGAAGCGGTAGTGCCTGGCGTTACAACAATGAGCAGTTCTTC	CASREGSGSAWRYNNEQFF
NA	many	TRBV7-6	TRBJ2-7	TGTGCCAGCAGCTCCGGGACCTCCTACGAGCAGTACTTC	CASSSGTSYEQYF
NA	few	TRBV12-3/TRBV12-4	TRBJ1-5	TGTGCCAGCATTTTAGAACCCTCGGTGGGCGGATGGCAGCCCCAGCATTTT	CASILEPSVGGWQPQHF
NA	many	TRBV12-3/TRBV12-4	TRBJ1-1	TGTGCCAGCACCGGACCCTATGGGGCTGAAGCTTTCTTT	CASTGPYGAEAFF
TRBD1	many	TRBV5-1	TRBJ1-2	TGCGCCAGCAGCTTAACAGGGGGCGCATCTTCTGGCTACACCTTC	CASSLTGGASSGYTF
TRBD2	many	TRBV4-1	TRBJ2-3	TGCGCCAGCTGGGGGGGGTCTAGCACAGATACGCAGTATTTT	CASWGGSSTDTQYF
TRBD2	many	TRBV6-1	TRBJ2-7	TGTGCCAGCAGTGGGACTAGCGGGAGGTTGGGGCACGAGCAGTACTTC	CASSGTSGRLGHEQYF
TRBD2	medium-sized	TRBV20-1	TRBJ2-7	TGCAGTGCTAGATCAACTAGCGGTTCGGACTACGAGCAGTACTTC	CSARSTSGSDYEQYF
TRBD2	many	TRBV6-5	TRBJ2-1	TGTGCCAGCAGTTCCCACGGACTAGCGGGAAAGCAGTTCTTC	CASSSHGLAGKQFF
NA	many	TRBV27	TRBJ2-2	TGTGCCAGCTTCACAGGGCTTCTCCCCGGGGAGCTGTTTTTT	CASFTGLLPGELFF
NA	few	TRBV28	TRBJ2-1	TGTGCCAGCAGCACCAGGCCCTACAACGATGAGCAGTTCTTC	CASSTRPYNDEQFF
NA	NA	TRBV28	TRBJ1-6	TGTGCCAGCAGTTTAGAGGGCAGTGGGAATTCACTCCTCCACTTT	CASSLEGSGNSLLHF
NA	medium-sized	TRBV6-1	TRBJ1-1	TGTGCCAGCACCAACAGGAACACTGAAGCTTTCTTT	CASTNRNTEAFF